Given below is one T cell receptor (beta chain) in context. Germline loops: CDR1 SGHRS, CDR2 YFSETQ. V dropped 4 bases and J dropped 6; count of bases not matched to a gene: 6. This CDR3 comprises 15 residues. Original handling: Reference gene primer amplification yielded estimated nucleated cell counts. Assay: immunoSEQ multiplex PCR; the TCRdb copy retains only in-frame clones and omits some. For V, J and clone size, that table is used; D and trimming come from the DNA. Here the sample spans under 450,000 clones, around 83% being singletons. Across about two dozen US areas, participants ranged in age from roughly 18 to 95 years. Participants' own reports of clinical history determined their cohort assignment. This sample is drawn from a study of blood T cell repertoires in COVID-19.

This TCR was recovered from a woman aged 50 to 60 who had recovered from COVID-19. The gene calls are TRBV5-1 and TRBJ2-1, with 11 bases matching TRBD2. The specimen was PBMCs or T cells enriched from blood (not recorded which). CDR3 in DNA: TGCGCCAGCAGCAAAAGACTAGCGGGATTCAATGAGCAGTTCTTC. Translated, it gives CASSKRLAGFNEQFF.